This is a list of T cell receptor beta chains from one sample in a study of cytomegalovirus exposure and HLA in healthy donors. Only in-frame clones appear in the TCRdb table, and some are missing; sequencing was by immunoSEQ multiplex PCR. The table lists over 100,000 clones, about 76% of them singletons. The sample was PBMCs. The receptors were gathered from a young man in good health and CMV-seropositive. The CDR3 runs from the conserved cysteine through the conserved F or W.

TRBV9	TRBJ1-3	CASSGYPRSGEGSGNTIYF
TRBV2	TRBJ2-2	CASITGVANTGELFF
TRBV27	TRBJ1-4	CASSLGGHEKLFF
TRBV11-3	TRBJ2-4	CASSLDRVTAKNIQYF
TRBV23-1	TRBJ1-4	CASSQSWPPRGGEKLFF
TRBV2	TRBJ2-1	CASSGRAGGNNEQFF
TRBV6-4	TRBJ2-3	CASSVRVDTDTQYF
TRBV5-1	TRBJ2-5	CASSLEQGETQYF
TRBV28	TRBJ1-5	CASSLSSGAGNQPQHF
TRBV7-6	TRBJ1-1	CASSLGGRGNTEAFF
TRBV7-3	TRBJ1-1	CASSLGTAGTEAFF
TRBV18	TRBJ2-1	CASSLLGRDEQFF
TRBV5-4	TRBJ1-2	CASSLGQNYGYTF
TRBV29-1	TRBJ2-2	CSVEGLGGGVNTGELFF
TRBV9	TRBJ2-7	CASSVGIGSSYEQYF
TRBV6-5	TRBJ2-7	CASSEPGLYEQYF
TRBV6-1	TRBJ1-5	CASSERRSNQPQHF
TRBV6-1	TRBJ1-4	CASRDRGSANEKLFF
TRBV10-3	TRBJ1-6	CASSGMGDSPLHF
TRBV7-2	.	CASSPRPGLAGGKSYEQYF
TRBV12-5	TRBJ2-7	CASVGDRGYEQYF
TRBV29-1	TRBJ2-7	CSVGRGARNEQYF
TRBV5-1	TRBJ2-7	CASSLPEAYEQYF
TRBV2	TRBJ1-3	CASSEGPRGSGNTIYF
TRBV11-2	TRBJ2-7	CASSLDPSSYEQYF
TRBV4-3	TRBJ2-6	CASSQSFSGGREGANVLTF
TRBV29-1	TRBJ1-1	CSASQGWGAEAFF
TRBV14	TRBJ1-1	CASSQGRGFQSTEAFF
TRBV6-1	TRBJ2-5	CASRFPQDQETQYF
TRBV28	TRBJ1-6	CASSPRDRGPSSYNSPLHF
TRBV13	TRBJ1-6	CASSSRGSSYNSPLHF
TRBV9	TRBJ2-2	CASSVDLGGRLGTGELFF
TRBV19	TRBJ2-7	CASSTIQGGYEQYF
TRBV14	TRBJ2-3	CASSQPGGWDTQYF
TRBV29-1	TRBJ2-1	CSVEQTGGYNEQFF
TRBV5-4	TRBJ1-3	CASSQDTNGGNTIYF
TRBV5-1	TRBJ1-6	CASSLQDRGVSYNSPLHF
TRBV2	TRBJ2-7	CASMGQVTYEQYF
TRBV28	TRBJ2-1	CASSFQQPYNEQFF
TRBV4-3	TRBJ1-1	CASSRNGGVAEAFF
TRBV11-2	TRBJ1-5	CASSLDLYQPQHF